These T cell receptor beta chains were read from a single sample in a study of CXCR3-negative and CXCR3-positive naive CD8 T cells. TCRdb reprocessed the 5' RACE reads, with one entry per CDR3 protein and no DNA. This sample's table has just under 90,000 distinct CDR3 sequences. The sequenced sample consisted of naive CXCR3+ CD8+ T cells from blood. All receptors derive from a human donor in good health. Some clones in this sample may be carry-over from other donors' samples. Each CDR3 is given with its conserved first and last residue.

TRBJ2-7 TRBV20-1 CSARASSGVYEQYF
TRBJ1-3 TRBV28 CAIVDVSSGNTIYF
TRBJ2-2 TRBV6-5 CASSYYAGTSGGELFF
TRBJ2-7 TRBV7-9 CASSSDTTNYEQYF
TRBJ1-3 TRBV10-1 CASSETGWTGNTIYF
TRBJ2-7 TRBV19 CASSAWDRPYEQYF
TRBJ2-5 TRBV7-6 CASSLPALGSGSDPFEETQYF
TRBJ2-7 TRBV14 CASSQWNYEQYF
TRBJ1-1 TRBV7-9 CASRPTGFAEAFF
TRBJ1-1 TRBV2 CASSGKKGVRDTEAFF
TRBJ2-2 TRBV6-5 CASSYRDTGELFF
TRBJ1-1 TRBV20-1 CRASWRDTEAFF
TRBJ2-2 TRBV5-1 CASSPTANTGELFF